This TCR beta chain originates from a study of cytomegalovirus exposure and HLA in healthy donors listed by TCRdb under 2017. About the study as a whole: An earlier analysis of roughly 630 of the donors reported about 250 Gb of sequence data and approximately 110 million unique TCR beta sequences from 150 million to 200 million T cells. The later analysis used no new phenotypic data to find candidate immune exposures, relying instead on TCR beta sequences and their occurrence across donors. Of the roughly 420 genotyped donors, 80% to 90% were placed in the genetic ancestry cluster associated with self-reported Caucasian donors. To decide whether each TCR beta V gene segment behaved as functional or pseudogenic, an earlier analysis of some 600 of the donors relied on high-throughput TCR beta sequencing. A later analysis re-analyzed previously published TCR beta repertoires from about 600 donors and added high-resolution HLA genotyping to study TCR occurrence patterns. Among about 360 genotyped donors of the cohort, an average of approximately 240,000 unique TCR beta nucleotide sequences were sequenced per donor, approximately 20% of them non-productive. An early release that covered roughly 600 HLA-typed donors contained about 300 gigabases of sequencing data and around 85 million unique TCR sequences. Four to six DR-DQ haplotypes were handled as single units for association and clustering, since linkage in the cohort was strong. The study profiled the T cell repertoires of 500 to 800 subjects by immunosequencing and related them to cytomegalovirus serostatus. Typing coverage varied by locus: roughly 629-630 donors for A, B, C, DRB1 and DQB1; approximately 500 for DQA1; 600 to 610 for DPA1; around 490 for DPB1. HLA typing included class I and class II loci at four-digit resolution. A later genetic analysis took genome-wide SNP genotypes for about 55% of the roughly 700 donors and used that subset as a discovery cohort. Donor age, sex, ethnicity and CMV serostatus were compiled together with the repertoire data. The study combined high-throughput TCR immunosequencing, statistical association of individual TCRs with disease status, and machine learning to predict cytomegalovirus infection status. The study was designed to test whether signatures of past pathogen exposure could be identified by cataloging public T cell receptors. Besides the first cohort of 500 to 700 subjects, a separate validation cohort made up of over a hundred different subjects was used. All discovery cohort repertoires had been generated using a single sequencing platform.

In total, just over 650 healthy bone marrow donors made up the cohort. All cohort members were sampled while nominally healthy, although unrecorded immune exposures were likely present. The donor tested CMV seropositive and was one of the 289 seropositive cohort members. A peripheral blood sample was collected from each donor, and TCR beta sequencing was performed on peripheral blood mononuclear cells. The Qiagen DNeasy Blood Extraction Kit was used to extract genomic DNA from the blood cell samples. Study-wide findings and limitations: In both the original and validation cohorts, the classifier was reported to diagnose cytomegalovirus status with high specificity and sensitivity. In a later analysis, the rate of TCR association differed among HLA loci, with DRB1 alleles having the most associated TCRs and HLA-C alleles having the fewest. The authors suggested that the approach could potentially be extended to other disease states and immunological phenotypes. In this cohort, only TCR beta chains were sequenced, and detectable features were limited by the absence of alpha or paired-chain data. An association between a missense DCLRE1C variant and V-gene and J-gene trimming of TCR beta chains was found in a later genetic analysis and replicated in an independent cohort. Presence/absence analyses assumed roughly uniform sequencing depth across donors, an assumption that may not hold. Compared with the roughly 670-donor mean, donors in an Asian-associated ancestry cluster had fewer N-insertions in productive TCRs, according to a later genetic analysis. Most TCR sequences were seen in very few donors, while some public TCRs were found in many individuals. At a false discovery rate of 0.05, a later analysis linked around 17,000 TCR beta sequences to specific HLA alleles. In vitro tests confirmed that three of the cytomegalovirus-associated TCR beta chains recognize cytomegalovirus antigens. The only immune exposure information available for the cohort was CMV serostatus. A further reported finding was that TCR beta sequences accurately predicted the HLA-A and HLA-B alleles for most subjects in the first cohort. In a later analysis, several top co-occurrence clusters were reported to appear linked to parvovirus B19, influenza, CMV and Epstein-Barr virus. When HLA alleles, especially DR and DQ, strongly co-occurred, TCR associations were difficult to assign to individual alleles. The sequencing pipeline was judged likely to have produced a cluster of highly shared sequence variants as a technical artifact. The study listed 164 TCR beta chains as associated with cytomegalovirus. In an earlier analysis of approximately 590 of the donors, most TCR beta V segments were observed in productive rearrangements about 90% or about 30% of the time, broadly matching IMGT annotations. Because HLA typing was missing for some donors at each locus, association tests included only the typed subset. Compared with equally common non-associated chains, HLA-associated TCR beta chains in a later analysis were more clonally expanded and had lower generation probabilities. According to a later analysis, most CMV-associated TCR beta chains appeared to be HLA-restricted, and the HLA associations seemed to be driven largely by CMV exposure. Because the 87-base-pair reads could not distinguish some IMGT-functional V segments, including TRBV6-2 and TRBV6-3, those segments were excluded. Correlated functional status among segregating V segments might be attributable to linkage disequilibrium, but an unknown experimental factor could not be ruled out. Over 15 rarely observed V segments, including chromosome 9 orphons, were excluded from the earlier analysis of several hundred of the donors because counts were too low.

CDR1 and CDR2 are read off the germline V gene as MNHNS and SASEGT. Trimming takes 6 bases off V and 10 bases off J; junction bases not matched to a gene: 7. Taken from cysteine to phenylalanine, the CDR3 has 14 residues. Only CDR3 DNA remains: 42 bases, in frame from the first base. About this clone: No antigen is known for it. Per-base quality was not reported, and no clone a single base away is much larger than it.

The library relied on the immunoSEQ multiplex PCR assay. For the multiplex PCR, a mixture combining 60 forward primers for TCR Vbeta segments and 13 reverse primers for TCR Jbeta segments was used. Amplification of the CDR3 region of rearranged TCR beta genes was performed with a multiplex PCR assay on genomic DNA. The amplified TCR beta libraries were sequenced on the Illumina HiSeq System as 87-base-pair reads. Processing in the source paper ran as follows. A later analysis tallied 75 million to 85 million unique TCR beta chains across the approximately 670 repertoires, and some 10 million of those chains were shared by two or more donors. Raw reads were error-corrected and collapsed into unique sequences with a nearest-neighbor algorithm that merged closely related sequences to remove PCR and sequencing errors. Alignment of CDR3 sequences to IMGT reference sequences was used to assign V, D and J gene segments. Each retained sequence needed at least a six-nucleotide match to both a V gene segment and a J gene segment. Rearrangements were called productive when the CDR3 lacked stop codons and stayed in frame with V and J; all others were non-productive. CDR3 was defined by IMGT convention, running from the second conserved V-encoded cysteine to the conserved J-encoded phenylalanine. The earlier analysis of approximately 500 of the donors excluded sequences that lacked an unambiguous match to a single V gene segment. In an earlier analysis of 587 of the donors, a V segment was called functional when productive rearrangements were above 56.7%, and segregating when the standard deviation between donors exceeded 5%. To diagnose cytomegalovirus status from the catalog of TCR beta chain sequences, a statistical classification framework was built. In a later analysis, TCR nucleotide sequences were compared against IMGT/GENE-DB human TR gene sequences so that V and J genes could be assigned. The TCRdist pipeline was used in a later analysis to assign CDR3 sequences and most-parsimonious VDJ recombination scenarios. A later analysis defined each TCR beta chain by its CDR3 amino acid sequence plus V-gene family, and excluded reads lacking a unique V-gene family. A later analysis removed 550 to 700 highly shared, low-generation-probability nucleotide sequences to deal with suspected cross-contamination and a sequencing artifact. For each public chain, a later analysis derived a clonal expansion index from normalized ranks of inferred template counts within each repertoire. In a later analysis, generation probabilities were computed using a VDJ recombination model fitted to out-of-frame rearrangements, and the results were checked against IGoR. A later analysis scored TCR-TCR, TCR-HLA and TCR-CMV co-occurrence with hypergeometric tests, applying a repertoire-size bias correction to TCR pairs. In a later analysis, false discovery rates were estimated by permuting HLA or CMV assignments 20 times. In a later analysis, co-occurring TCRs were grouped with DBSCAN, and TCRdist sequence similarity was added when clustering was performed within HLA-allele-positive subsets. Co-occurrence clustering excluded repertoires with fewer than 30,000 or more than 120,000 public chains, plus five with anomalous nucleotide sharing. Drawn from immuneACCESS, this table holds only the in-frame rearrangements with V and J called that TCRdb kept. Clones are partly lost; checked studies trace under half to an unresolved V gene and leave the rest unexplained. The DNA was the basis for D and trimming; V, J and clone size are from that table. The sample data list more than 150,000 clones, and more than 65% of these were observed just once. Clones ranked in the top ten supply 1% to 1.5% of the sample.

This clonotype was sampled from a girl aged 2-10 years in good health and CMV-seropositive. Recombination linked TRBV6-1 to TRBJ1-6, with 9 bases in between that match TRBD1. The sequenced material came from PBMCs. The CDR3 region: CASSRGQGRSPLHF. The DNA sequence is as follows: TGTGCCAGCAGCAGAGGACAGGGGAGGTCACCCCTCCACTTT.